Sequencing of this TCR beta chain was carried out in a study of blood T cell repertoires in COVID-19. This table comes from immunoSEQ multiplex PCR, and its TCRdb copy is limited to in-frame clones, with some not included. This sample carries around 82,000 clones, around 90% of them seen once, and the ten largest clones take about 7%. The source material was peripheral blood. The origin of this receptor is a human donor in a cohort sampled during active COVID-19.

Written as DNA, the CDR3 is TGTGCCAGCAGTCTGGACAGAGCCTACAATGAGCAGTTCTTC. The encoded protein is CASSLDRAYNEQFF. This chain uses TRBV6-6 with TRBJ2-1; possibly TRBD1 for D (6 bases). V was clipped by 5 bases and J by 2 bases, with 10 bases between them. This CDR3 is built from 14 residues. The germline V gene has CDR1 MNHNY and CDR2 SVGAGI (reference sequence).